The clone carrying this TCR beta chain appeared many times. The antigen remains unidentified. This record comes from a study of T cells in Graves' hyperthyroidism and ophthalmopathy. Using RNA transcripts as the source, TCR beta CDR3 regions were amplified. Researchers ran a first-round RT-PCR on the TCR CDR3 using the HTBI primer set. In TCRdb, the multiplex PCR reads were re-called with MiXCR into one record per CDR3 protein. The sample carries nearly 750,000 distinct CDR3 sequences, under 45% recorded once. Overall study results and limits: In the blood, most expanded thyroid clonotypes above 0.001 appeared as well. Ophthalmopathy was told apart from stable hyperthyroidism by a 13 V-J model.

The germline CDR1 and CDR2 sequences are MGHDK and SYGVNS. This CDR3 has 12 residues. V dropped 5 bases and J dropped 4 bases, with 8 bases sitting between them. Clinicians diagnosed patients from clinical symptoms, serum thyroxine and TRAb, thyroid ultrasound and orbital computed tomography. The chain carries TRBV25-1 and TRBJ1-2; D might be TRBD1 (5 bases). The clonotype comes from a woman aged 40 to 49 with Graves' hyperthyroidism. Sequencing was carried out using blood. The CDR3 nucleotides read TGTGCCAGCAGTTGGCAGGGCTATGGCTACACCTTC. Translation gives CASSWQGYGYTF.